This paragraph reports one TCR beta chain. No antigen is known for it. The data were obtained in a study of CXCR3-negative and CXCR3-positive naive CD8 T cells. Study-wide results and caveats: More hydrophobic TRB CDR3s occurred in CXCR3-positive than in CXCR3-negative naive cells.

Through 5' RACE with UMI labels, the TRB cDNA libraries were prepared. Reprocessing the 5' RACE reads, TCRdb reports a single entry for every CDR3 protein and omits DNA. In all, the sample yields around 60,000 distinct CDR3 sequences. CDR1 and CDR2 (germline): MDHEN, SYDVKM. CDR3 length equals 19 residues. V usage is TRBV28 and J usage is TRBJ1-4; the D call of TRBD1 rests on TCRdb alone, since no DNA is present to check it. The sequencing input was naive CXCR3+ CD8+ T cells from blood. Subset indicated: CD45RO-CCR7+CD27+CD95- naive CD8+ T cells expressing CXCR3 (TNR3+). This sequence originates from a human donor in good health. Some clones in this sample may be carry-over from other donors' samples. CDR3 residues: CASSHNRDRVSAPDGKLFF.